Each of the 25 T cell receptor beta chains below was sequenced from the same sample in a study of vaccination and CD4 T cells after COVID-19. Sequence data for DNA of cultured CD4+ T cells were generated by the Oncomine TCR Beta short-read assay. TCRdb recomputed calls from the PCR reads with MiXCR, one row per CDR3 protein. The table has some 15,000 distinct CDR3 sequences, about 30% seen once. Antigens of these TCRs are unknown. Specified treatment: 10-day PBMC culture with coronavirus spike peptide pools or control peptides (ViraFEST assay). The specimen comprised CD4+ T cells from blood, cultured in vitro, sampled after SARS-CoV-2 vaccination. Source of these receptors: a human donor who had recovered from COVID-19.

The CDR3: CASSYQLAYEQYF. The CDR3 nucleotides read TGTGCCAGCAGTTACCAGTTGGCCTACGAGCAGTACTTC. V and J are TRBV6-5 and TRBJ2-7; D gene uncertain. Germline V gene data show CDR1 as MNHEY and CDR2 as SVGAGI. Between the trimmed V and J ends, which lost 2 bases and 2 bases, there was a span of 7 bases. This CDR3 is built from 13 residues.

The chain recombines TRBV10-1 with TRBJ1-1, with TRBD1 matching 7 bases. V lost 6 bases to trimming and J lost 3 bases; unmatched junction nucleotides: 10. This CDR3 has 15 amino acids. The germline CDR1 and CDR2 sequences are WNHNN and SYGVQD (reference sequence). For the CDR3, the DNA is TGCGCCAGCAGAAGGCAGGGGGGTGGAGACACTGAAGCTTTCTTT. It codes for CASRRQGGGDTEAFF.

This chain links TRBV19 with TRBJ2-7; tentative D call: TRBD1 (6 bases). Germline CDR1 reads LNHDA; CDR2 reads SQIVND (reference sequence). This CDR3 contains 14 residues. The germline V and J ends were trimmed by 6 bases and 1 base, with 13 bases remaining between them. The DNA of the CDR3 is TGTGCCAGTAGCCTCCGGGACACATCCTACGAGCAGTACTTC. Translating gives CASSLRDTSYEQYF.

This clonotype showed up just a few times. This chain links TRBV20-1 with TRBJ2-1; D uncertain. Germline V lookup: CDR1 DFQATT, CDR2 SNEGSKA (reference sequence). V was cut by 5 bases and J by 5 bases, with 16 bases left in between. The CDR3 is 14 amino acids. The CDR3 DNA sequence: TGCAGTGCTGGATATAACGCCCCCCACAATGAGCAGTTCTTC. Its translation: CSAGYNAPHNEQFF.

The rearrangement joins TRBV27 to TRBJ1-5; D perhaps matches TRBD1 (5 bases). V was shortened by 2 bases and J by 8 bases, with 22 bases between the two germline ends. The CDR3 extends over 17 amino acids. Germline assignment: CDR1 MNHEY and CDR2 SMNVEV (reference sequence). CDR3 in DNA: TGTGCCAGCAGTTTAGACGGCTCGGCAGGGCGGGTGAAGCCCCAGCATTTT. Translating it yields CASSLDGSAGRVKPQHF.

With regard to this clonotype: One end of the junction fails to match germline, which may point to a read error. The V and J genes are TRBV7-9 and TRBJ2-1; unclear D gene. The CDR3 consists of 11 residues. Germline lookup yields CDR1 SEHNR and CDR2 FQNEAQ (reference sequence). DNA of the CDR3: TGTGTCAGCAATGACGCAAATGAGCAGTTCTTC. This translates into CVSNDANEQFF.

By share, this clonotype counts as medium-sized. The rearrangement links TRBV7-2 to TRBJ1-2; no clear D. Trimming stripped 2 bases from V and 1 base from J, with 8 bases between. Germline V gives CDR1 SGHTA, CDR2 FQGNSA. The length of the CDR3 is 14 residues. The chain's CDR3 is CASSLQSLNYGYTF. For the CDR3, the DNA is TGTGCCAGCAGCTTACAGAGTCTTAACTATGGCTACACCTTC.

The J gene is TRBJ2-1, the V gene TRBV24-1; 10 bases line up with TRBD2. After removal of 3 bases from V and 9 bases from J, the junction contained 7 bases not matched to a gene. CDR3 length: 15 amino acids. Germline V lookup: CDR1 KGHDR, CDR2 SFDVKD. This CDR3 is CATSDAVAGGSEQFF. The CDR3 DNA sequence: TGTGCCACCAGTGATGCTGTAGCGGGAGGAAGTGAGCAGTTCTTC.

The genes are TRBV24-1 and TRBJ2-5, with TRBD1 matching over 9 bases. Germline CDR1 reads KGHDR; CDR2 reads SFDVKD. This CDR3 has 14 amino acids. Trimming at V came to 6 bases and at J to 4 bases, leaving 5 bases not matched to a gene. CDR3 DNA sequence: TGTGCCACCAGTAAACAGGGGGCGGGAGAGACCCAGTACTTC. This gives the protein CATSKQGAGETQYF.

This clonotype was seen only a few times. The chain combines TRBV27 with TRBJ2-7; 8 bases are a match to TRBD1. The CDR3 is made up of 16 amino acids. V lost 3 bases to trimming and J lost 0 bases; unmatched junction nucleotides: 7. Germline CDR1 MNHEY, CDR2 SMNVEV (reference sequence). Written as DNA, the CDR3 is TGTGCCAGCAGTTTTCGGACAGGGCGAGGCTCCTACGAGCAGTACTTC. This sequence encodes CASSFRTGRGSYEQYF.

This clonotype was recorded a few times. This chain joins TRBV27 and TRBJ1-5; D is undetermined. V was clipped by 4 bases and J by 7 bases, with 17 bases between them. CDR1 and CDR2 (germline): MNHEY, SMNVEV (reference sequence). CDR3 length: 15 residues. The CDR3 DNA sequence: TGTGCCAGCAGTTCCCTCGGTAGATCAGGACAGCCCCAGCATTTT. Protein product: CASSSLGRSGQPQHF.

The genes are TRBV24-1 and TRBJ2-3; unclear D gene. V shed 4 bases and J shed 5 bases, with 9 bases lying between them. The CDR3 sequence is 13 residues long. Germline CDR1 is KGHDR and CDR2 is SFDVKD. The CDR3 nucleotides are TGTGCCACCAGTGACTCCAGTAGAGATACGCAGTATTTT. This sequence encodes CATSDSSRDTQYF.

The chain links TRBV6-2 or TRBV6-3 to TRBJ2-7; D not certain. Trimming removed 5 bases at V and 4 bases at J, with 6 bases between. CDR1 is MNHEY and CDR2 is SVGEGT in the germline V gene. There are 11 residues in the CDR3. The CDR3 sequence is CASSVSYEQYF. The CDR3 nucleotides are TGTGCCAGCAGTGTATCGTACGAGCAGTACTTC.

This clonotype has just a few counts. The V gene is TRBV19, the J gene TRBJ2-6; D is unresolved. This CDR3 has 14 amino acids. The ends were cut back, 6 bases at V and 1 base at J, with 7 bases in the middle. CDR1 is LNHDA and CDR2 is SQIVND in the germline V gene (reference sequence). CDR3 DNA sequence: TGTGCCAGTAGAACTGAGTCTGGGGCCAACGTCCTGACTTTC. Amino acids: CASRTESGANVLTF.

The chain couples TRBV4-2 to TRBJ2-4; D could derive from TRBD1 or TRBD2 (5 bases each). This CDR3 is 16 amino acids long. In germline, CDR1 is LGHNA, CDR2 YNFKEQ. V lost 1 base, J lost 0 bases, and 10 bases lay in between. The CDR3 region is CASSQGIGAAKNIQYF. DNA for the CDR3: TGTGCCAGCAGCCAAGGAATCGGGGCAGCCAAAAACATTCAGTACTTC.

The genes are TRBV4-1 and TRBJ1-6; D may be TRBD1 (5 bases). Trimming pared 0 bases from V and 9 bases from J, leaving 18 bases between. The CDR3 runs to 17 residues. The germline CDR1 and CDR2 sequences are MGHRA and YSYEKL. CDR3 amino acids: CASSQDWNRFSISPLHF. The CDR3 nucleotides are TGCGCCAGCAGCCAAGATTGGAACAGGTTCTCTATTTCACCCCTCCACTTT.

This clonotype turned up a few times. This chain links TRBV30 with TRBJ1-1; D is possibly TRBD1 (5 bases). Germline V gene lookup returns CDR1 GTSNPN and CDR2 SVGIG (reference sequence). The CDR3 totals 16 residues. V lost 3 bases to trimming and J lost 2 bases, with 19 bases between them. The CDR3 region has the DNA TGTGCCTGGAGGGGGCCCCTTAGGGACCCAAACACTGAAGCTTTCTTT. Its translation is CAWRGPLRDPNTEAFF.

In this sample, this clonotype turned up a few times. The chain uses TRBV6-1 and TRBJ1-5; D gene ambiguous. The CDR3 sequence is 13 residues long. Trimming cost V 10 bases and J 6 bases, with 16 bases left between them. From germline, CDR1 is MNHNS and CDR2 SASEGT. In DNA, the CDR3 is TGTGCCACCGCGGGCGCGGTTGGTCAGCCCCAGCATTTT. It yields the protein CATAGAVGQPQHF.

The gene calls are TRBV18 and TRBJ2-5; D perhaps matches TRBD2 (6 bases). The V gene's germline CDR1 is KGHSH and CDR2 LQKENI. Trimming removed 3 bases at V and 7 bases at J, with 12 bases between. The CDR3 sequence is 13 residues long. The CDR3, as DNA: TGTGCCAGCTCACCTGATCCCGGGGGGACCCAGTACTTC. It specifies CASSPDPGGTQYF.

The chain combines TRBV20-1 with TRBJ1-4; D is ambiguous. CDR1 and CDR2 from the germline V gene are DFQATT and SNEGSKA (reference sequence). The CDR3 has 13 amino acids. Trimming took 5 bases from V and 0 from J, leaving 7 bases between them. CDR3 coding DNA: TGCAGTGCTTCCACCGCAACTAATGAAAAACTGTTTTTT. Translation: CSASTATNEKLFF.

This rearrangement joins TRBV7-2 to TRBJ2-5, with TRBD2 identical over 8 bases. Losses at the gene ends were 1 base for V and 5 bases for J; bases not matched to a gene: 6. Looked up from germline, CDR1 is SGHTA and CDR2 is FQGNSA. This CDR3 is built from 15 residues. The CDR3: CASSLVRTSRETQYF. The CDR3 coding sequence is TGTGCCAGCAGCTTAGTCAGGACTAGCCGTGAGACCCAGTACTTC.

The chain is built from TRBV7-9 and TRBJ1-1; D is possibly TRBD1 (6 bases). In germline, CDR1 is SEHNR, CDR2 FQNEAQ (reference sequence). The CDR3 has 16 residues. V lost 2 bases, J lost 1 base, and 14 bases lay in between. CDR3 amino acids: CASSLPTGHQNTEAFF. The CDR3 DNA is TGTGCCAGCAGCTTACCTACGGGACATCAGAACACTGAAGCTTTCTTT.

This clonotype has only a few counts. The CDR3 DNA follows: TGTGCCAGCAGGTCGGGACAAACGAACACTGAAGCTTTCTTT. Its protein is CASRSGQTNTEAFF. This chain uses TRBV6-2 or TRBV6-3 with TRBJ1-1, with a weak D call TRBD1 (6 bases). V was cut by 6 bases and J by 1 base, with 12 bases left in between. CDR1 is MNHEY, CDR2 SVGEGT, per germline. The CDR3 extends over 14 amino acids.

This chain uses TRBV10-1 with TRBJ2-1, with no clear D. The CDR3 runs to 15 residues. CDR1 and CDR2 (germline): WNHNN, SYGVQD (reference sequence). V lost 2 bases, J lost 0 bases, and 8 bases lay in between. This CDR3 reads CASSERPSSYNEQFF. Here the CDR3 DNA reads TGCGCCAGCAGTGAGAGGCCCAGCTCCTACAATGAGCAGTTCTTC.

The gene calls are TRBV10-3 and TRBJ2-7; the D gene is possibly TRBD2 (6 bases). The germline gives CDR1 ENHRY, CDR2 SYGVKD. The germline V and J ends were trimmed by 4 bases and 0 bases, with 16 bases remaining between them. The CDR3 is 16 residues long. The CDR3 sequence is CAISAKPGESSYEQYF. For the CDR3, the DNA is TGTGCCATCAGTGCGAAACCGGGGGAGAGCTCCTACGAGCAGTACTTC.